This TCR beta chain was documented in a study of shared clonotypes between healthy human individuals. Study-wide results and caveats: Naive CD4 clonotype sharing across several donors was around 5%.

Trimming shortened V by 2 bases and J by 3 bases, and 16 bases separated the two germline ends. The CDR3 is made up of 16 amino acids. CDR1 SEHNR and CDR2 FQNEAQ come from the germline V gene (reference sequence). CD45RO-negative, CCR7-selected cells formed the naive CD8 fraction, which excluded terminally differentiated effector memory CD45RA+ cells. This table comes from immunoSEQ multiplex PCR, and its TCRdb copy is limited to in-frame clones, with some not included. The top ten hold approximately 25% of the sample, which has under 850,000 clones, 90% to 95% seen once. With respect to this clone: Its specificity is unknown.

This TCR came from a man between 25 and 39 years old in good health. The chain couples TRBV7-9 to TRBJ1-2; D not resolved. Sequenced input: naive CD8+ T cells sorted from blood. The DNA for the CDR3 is TGTGCCAGCAGCTTACTAGAATCTCAGGAGCACTATGGCTACACCTTC. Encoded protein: CASSLLESQEHYGYTF.